This T cell receptor (beta chain) was sequenced during a study of CD4 T cells in relation to SARS-CoV-2 and coronaviruses. Trimming shortened V by 3 bases and J by 5 bases, and 14 bases separated the two germline ends. CDR1 is MNHEY, CDR2 SVGAGI, per germline. The CDR3 loop spans 14 amino acids. TCRdb keeps only in-frame clones here, not all; method: immunoSEQ multiplex PCR. The sample records some 20,000 clones, approximately 78% being singletons. Study findings and constraints: No crossreactivity against non-spike viral proteins was tested here. Each donor contributed either pre-pandemic or post-infection samples, not both.

On this clone: Its antigen is undetermined.

Unexposed donor CD4+ T cells date from about 2011-2018, before the COVID-19 pandemic. CD4+ T cells were isolated from the cells after less than 13 days of culture. Unexposed-donor CD4+ T cells were probed with SARS-CoV-2 S/N and four cold-coronavirus spikes, cells permitting. Cultures held two million PBMCs per well with roughly 10 IU/ml IL-2. This receptor was identified in a human donor in good health. Sequencing used CD4+ T cells from PBMCs, cultured in vitro. The chain recombines TRBV6-5 with TRBJ2-7; perhaps D is TRBD1 or TRBD2 (6 bases each). CDR3 loop: CASSYQRGAHEQYF. In DNA form, the CDR3 reads TGTGCCAGCAGTTATCAGAGGGGGGCCCACGAGCAGTACTTC.